This TCR beta chain derives from a study of T-cell reconstitution after alpha-beta-depleted transplantation in children. Unique molecular identifiers were used in preparing the TCRbeta library. TCRdb redid the calling of the PCR reads with MiXCR, one entry per CDR3 protein. The sample shows around 450,000 distinct CDR3 sequences, around 15% of them seen only once. Study results and caveats: The authors attributed T-cell counts and diversity one year after transplant mostly to newly produced T cells.

The CDR3 consists of 16 residues. Germline V CDR1 and CDR2: SGHTA, FQGNSA. Trimming at V came to 6 bases and at J to 4 bases, leaving 13 bases not matched to a gene. With respect to this clonotype: Its target is unknown.

The source material was PBMCs, mostly from graft donor cells, sampled 360 days after TCRalphabeta/CD19-depleted stem cell transplant. The clonotype originates from a boy in the first two years of life who had a stem cell transplant for Wiskott-Aldrich syndrome, so the T cells may come from the graft donor. The chain joins TRBV7-2 to TRBJ2-7, with 9 positions matching TRBD1. This chain's CDR3 is CASRKGQGNPFYEQYF. In DNA, the CDR3 is TGTGCCAGCAGAAAAGGACAGGGGAACCCGTTTTACGAGCAGTACTTC.